The present T cell receptor beta chain was sequenced within a study of OX40 agonist ivuxolimab in advanced cancers. Findings and caveats of the study: The study observed clonal expansion of CD4+ and CD8+ blood T cells by week 6 at 0.1 to 3.0 mg/kg. Compared with CD4+, CD8+ T cells on average had more expanded clones.

CDR1 and CDR2 from the germline V gene are SGHRS and YFSETQ. V shed 0 bases and J 6 bases; nucleotides not matched to a gene: 6. The CDR3 is 16 residues long. On this clone itself: Antigen specificity is unknown.

TCRdb keeps only in-frame clones here, not all; method: immunoSEQ multiplex PCR. The sample records more than 6,500 clones, 73% being singletons. This TCR derives from an adult with an advanced solid tumor such as melanoma, head and neck, liver or kidney cancer. The V call is TRBV5-1, the J call TRBJ2-7, with 13 bases aligning to TRBD2. The source material was CD4+ or CD8+ T cells sorted from blood, sampled in a trial of the OX40 agonist ivuxolimab. The CDR3 protein is CASSLETSGRIAEQYF. The CDR3 region has the DNA TGCGCCAGCAGCTTGGAGACTAGCGGGAGGATTGCCGAGCAGTACTTC.